This T cell receptor (beta chain) appears in the sequencing data of a study of T cell responses to AZD1222 COVID-19 vaccine. Overall study context: Second-dose timings of about 4 or about 12 weeks were pooled. Study results and caveats: It should be noted that donors were predominantly white British and more often female, and clonal diversity was possibly underestimated. Baseline serology detected seropositivity in only six AZD1222 recipients.

Trimming at V came to 6 bases and at J to 4 bases, leaving 4 bases not matched to a gene. There are 13 residues in the CDR3. Repertoires were generated with immunoSEQ multiplex PCR, while TCRdb's copy carries only in-frame clones and drops some. The profile shows 68,000 or so clones, about four fifths of them singletons. A word on this clone: Its target is not known.

The specimen comprised peripheral blood, sampled on day 0 of AZD1222 vaccination. The V call is TRBV12-3 or TRBV12-4, the J call TRBJ1-2; 8 bases agree with TRBD1. The sequence came from an adult in good health. As DNA, the CDR3 is TGTGCCAGCAGACAGGGGGTGATCTATGGCTACACCTTC. Protein: CASRQGVIYGYTF.